This T cell receptor beta chain is drawn from a study of blood T cell repertoires in COVID-19. Study in general: PBMCs, B-cell-depleted T cells, or T cells provided the cDNA or gDNA that made up the material.

Repertoires were generated with immunoSEQ multiplex PCR, while TCRdb's copy carries only in-frame clones and drops some. Of approximately 200,000 clones in the sample, more than 80% were seen once. Trimming left V 6 bases short and J 8 bases short, with 16 bases between. The CDR3 length is 13 residues. Germline V gives CDR1 GTSNPN, CDR2 SVGIG (reference sequence). Participants were aged 18 to 89 years, lived in roughly 25 US areas, and enrolled virtually. The chain joins TRBV30 to TRBJ1-4; D gene ambiguous. This clonotype was sampled from a man aged 40-55 years who had recovered from COVID-19. The material sequenced was PBMCs or T cells enriched from blood (not recorded which). The CDR3 loop reads CACASGFEEKLFF. DNA of the CDR3: TGTGCCTGTGCGTCCGGGTTTGAAGAAAAACTGTTTTTT. Full variable domain (rest looked up from reference TRBV30 and TRBJ1-4): SQTIHQWPATLVQPVGSPLSLECTVEGTSNPNLYWYRQAAGRGLQLLFYSVGIGQISSEVPQNLSASRPQDRQFILSSKKLLLSDSGFYLCACASGFEEKLFFGSGTQLSVL.